These 15 T cell receptor beta chains came from one sample sequenced in a study of cytomegalovirus exposure and HLA in healthy donors. In the PCR, 60 Vbeta and 13 Jbeta primers were used. The protocol was immunoSEQ multiplex PCR, while the TCRdb copy is restricted to in-frame clones and leaves out a portion. The sample holds about 140,000 clones, around 75% seen once. Input material: PBMCs. The receptors derive from a man aged 55 to 70 in good health and CMV-seronegative.

Regarding this clone: The junction shows a germline mismatch at one end, possibly a read error. The chain couples TRBV28 to TRBJ2-7; 7 nucleotides agree with TRBD2. Germline loops: CDR1 MDHEN, CDR2 SYDVKM. This CDR3 has 13 residues. The CDR3 DNA is TGTGCCAGCAGTGAAACGACCGGGACTACAGTAAAGTTC. It codes for CASSETTGTTVKF.

The gene calls are TRBV18 and TRBJ1-1, with TRBD1 as a possible D gene (5 bases). Germline V gives CDR1 KGHSH, CDR2 LQKENI. The CDR3 covers 13 residues. The V end was cut by 8 bases, the J end by 4 bases, with 14 bases between. CDR3: CASAGKAGTEAFF. In DNA form, the CDR3 reads TGTGCCAGCGCAGGGAAAGCGGGCACTGAAGCTTTCTTT.

The V and J genes are TRBV29-1 and TRBJ2-7, with a possible D match to TRBD2 (5 bases). Germline CDR1 and CDR2: SQVTM and ANQGSEA. This CDR3 comprises 13 residues. V lost 4 bases to trimming and J lost 0 bases, with 10 bases between them. The CDR3 region is CSVGGRVSYEQYF. CDR3 nucleotide sequence: TGCAGCGTTGGAGGGAGAGTCTCCTACGAGCAGTACTTC.

This sequence joins TRBV12-5 and TRBJ2-3; D gene uncertain. Looked up from germline, CDR1 is LGHNT and CDR2 is FRNRAP. The CDR3 has 14 residues. V was trimmed by 7 bases and J by 0 bases, leaving 11 bases between them. The CDR3 loop reads CASAWALSTDTQYF. As DNA, the CDR3 is TGTGCTAGTGCCTGGGCCCTTAGCACAGATACGCAGTATTTT.

V gene TRBV5-1 combines with J gene TRBJ1-2; no firm D call. The length of the CDR3 is 15 residues. V gave up 3 bases and J gave up 0 bases, with 12 bases separating them. Germline V gives CDR1 SGHRS, CDR2 YFSETQ. The CDR3 is CASSSGLHTNYGYTF. DNA of the CDR3: TGCGCCAGCAGCTCCGGACTGCATACTAACTATGGCTACACCTTC.

The chain is built from TRBV28 and TRBJ2-7; 9 positions agree with TRBD1. V lost 2 bases to trimming and J lost 4 bases; unmatched junction nucleotides: 3. CDR1 is MDHEN, CDR2 SYDVKM, per germline. The CDR3 is 14 amino acids. CDR3 nucleotide sequence: TGTGCCAGCAGTTTAATGGGACAGGGTTACGAGCAGTACTTC. The encoded protein is CASSLMGQGYEQYF.

This clone was detected a few times. The gene calls are TRBV5-1 and TRBJ1-2; D gene unclear. Germline lookup yields CDR1 SGHRS and CDR2 YFSETQ. The CDR3 extends over 12 amino acids. V was cut by 4 bases and J by 3 bases, with 7 bases left in between. The CDR3 reads CASSAPDYGYTF. The CDR3 DNA sequence: TGCGCCAGCAGCGCGCCCGACTATGGCTACACCTTC.

The chain employs TRBV15 and TRBJ2-3; TRBD1 might be the D (6 bases). CDR1 and CDR2 (germline): LNHNV, YYDKDF (reference sequence). V dropped 8 bases and J dropped 2 bases, with 8 bases sitting between them. The CDR3 spans 12 residues. CDR3 in amino acids: CATGGPTDTQYF. The CDR3 region has the DNA TGTGCCACCGGGGGCCCCACAGATACGCAGTATTTT.

This clone was seen a few times. This same CDR3 is encoded by further DNA sequences in the sample. This sequence joins TRBV5-1 and TRBJ1-1, with unresolved D. Per the germline V gene, CDR1 is SGHRS and CDR2 is YFSETQ. The CDR3 consists of 13 residues. V lost 0 bases and J lost 2, with 5 bases in between. The CDR3 DNA sequence: TGCGCCAGCAGCTTGGCAGGAAACACTGAAGCTTTCTTT. Translating it yields CASSLAGNTEAFF.

The genes are TRBV5-4 and TRBJ1-1, with D perhaps matching TRBD1 (6 bases). From germline, CDR1 is SGHNT and CDR2 YYREEE (reference sequence). The V end lost 5 bases, the J end lost 5 bases, and 13 bases lay between the germline ends. The CDR3 is made up of 13 amino acids. The CDR3 loop reads CASRPLTGTEAFF. The CDR3 DNA reads TGTGCCAGCAGGCCGTTGACAGGAACTGAAGCTTTCTTT. The variable domain in full, with the rest retrieved from reference TRBV5-4 and TRBJ1-1, is ETGVTQSPTHLIKTRGQQVTLRCSSQSGHNTVSWYQQALGQGPQFIFQYYREEENGRGNFPPRFSGLQFPNYSSELNVNALELDDSALYLCASRPLTGTEAFFGQGTRLTVV.

A word on this clone: Other DNA sequences in this specimen translate into the identical CDR3. This sequence joins TRBV30 and TRBJ2-7, with 9 bases fitting TRBD2. The CDR3 totals 12 residues. V shed 4 bases and J 2 bases; nucleotides not matched to a gene: 0. Germline CDR1 and CDR2: GTSNPN and SVGIG (reference sequence). CDR3 amino acids: CAWTSGTYEQYF. The CDR3 DNA sequence: TGTGCCTGGACTAGCGGGACCTACGAGCAGTACTTC.

This chain connects TRBV21-1 to TRBJ1-2; the table's D call, TRBD1, was not checked against the DNA. TRBV21-1 is an annotated pseudogene. This CDR3 has 14 residues. CDR3 nucleotide sequence: TGTGCCAGCAGCGCGCACAGATTTCCAGATGGCTACACCTTC. As protein: CASSAHRFPDGYTF.

In the case of this clone: Other DNA sequences in the sample encode the same CDR3. The rearrangement uses TRBV6-1 and TRBJ1-1; tentatively, D is TRBD1 (5 bases). This CDR3 has 13 residues. Trimming took off 6 bases at V and 6 bases at J, with 14 bases between the two ends. Looked up from germline, CDR1 is MNHNS and CDR2 is SASEGT. The CDR3 protein is CASSIRQPSEAFF. The CDR3 DNA reads TGTGCCAGCAGCATCCGACAGCCCTCTGAAGCTTTCTTT.

V is TRBV30 and J is TRBJ2-7, with TRBD2 matching 8 bases. Germline CDR1 reads GTSNPN; CDR2 reads SVGIG (reference sequence). This CDR3 has 14 residues. Trimming removed 2 bases from V and 6 bases from J; junction bases left unmatched: 9. The CDR3 DNA reads as TGTGCCTGGAGTATACAGCGGGAGTTCCCCGAGCAGTACTTC. The encoded protein is CAWSIQREFPEQYF.

The rearrangement joins TRBV5-1 to TRBJ2-3; D is perhaps TRBD1 (5 bases). The CDR3 covers 13 residues. Germline CDR1 is SGHRS and CDR2 is YFSETQ. The ends were cut back, 1 base at V and 3 bases at J, with 6 bases in the middle. CDR3 bases: TGCGCCAGCAGCTTGCAGGGAACAGATACGCAGTATTTT. Its protein is CASSLQGTDTQYF.